This entry is about one T cell receptor (beta chain). Its cognate antigen has yet to be identified. No much larger clone is present one base from it, and per-base qualities are unavailable. The sample originates from a study of cytomegalovirus exposure and HLA in healthy donors (dated by TCRdb to between 2016 and 2019). The study in broad terms: In an earlier analysis of under 750 of the donors, about 260 Gb of sequence data and 100 million or so unique TCR beta sequences from about 180 million T cells were reported. An early release that covered fewer than 750 HLA-typed donors contained around 330 gigabases of sequencing data and 85 million to 100 million unique TCR sequences. Of the roughly 390 genotyped donors, about 80% fell in the genetic ancestry cluster associated with self-reported Caucasian donors. The study was designed to test whether signatures of past pathogen exposure could be identified by cataloging public T cell receptors. The T cell repertoires of 666 subjects were profiled by immunosequencing and related to cytomegalovirus serostatus. In addition to the first cohort of approximately 670 subjects, a separate validation cohort of 100 to 150 different subjects was used. The study combined high-throughput TCR immunosequencing, statistical association of individual TCRs with disease status, and machine learning to predict cytomegalovirus infection status. A later analysis re-examined previously published TCR beta repertoires from around 670 donors and added high-resolution HLA genotyping to investigate patterns of TCR occurrence. Rather than using new phenotypic data, the later analysis identified candidate immune exposures from TCR beta sequences and from how often those sequences occurred across donors. An earlier analysis of fewer than 700 of the donors applied high-throughput TCR beta sequencing to assess whether each TCR beta V gene segment acted as functional or pseudogenic. Donor age, sex, ethnicity and CMV serostatus were compiled together with the repertoire data. A later genetic analysis used genome-wide SNP genotypes for about three fifths of the roughly 700 donors, treating that subset as a discovery cohort. All discovery cohort repertoires had been generated on a single sequencing platform. Class I and class II HLA loci were covered by the typing at four-digit resolution. The number of typed donors differed by locus: about 629-640 for A, B, C, DRB1 and DQB1; some 500 for DQA1; around 610 for DPA1; and roughly 450 for DPB1. Four or five DR-DQ haplotypes were handled as single units for association and clustering, since linkage in the cohort was strong. Among roughly 400 genotyped donors of the cohort, an average of approximately 240,000 unique TCR beta nucleotide sequences were sequenced per donor, around 18% of them non-productive.

Library generation was performed with the immunoSEQ multiplex PCR assay. For the multiplex PCR, a mixture combining 60 forward primers for TCR Vbeta segments and 13 reverse primers for TCR Jbeta segments was used. A multiplex PCR assay on genomic DNA amplified the CDR3 region of rearranged TCR beta genes. Amplified TCR beta libraries were sequenced as 87-base-pair reads on the Illumina HiSeq System. The source study handled its data this way. A later analysis tallied 80 million to 95 million unique TCR beta chains across the approximately 670 repertoires, and some 12 million of those chains were shared by two or more donors. A nearest-neighbor algorithm error-corrected the raw reads and collapsed the reads into unique sequences, merging closely related sequences to remove PCR and sequencing errors. Alignment of CDR3 sequences to IMGT reference sequences was used to assign V, D and J gene segments. For a sequence to be retained, at least a six-nucleotide match to both a V gene segment and a J gene segment was required. Rearrangements were called productive when the CDR3 lacked stop codons and stayed in frame with V and J; all others were non-productive. Following IMGT convention, CDR3 was defined as the stretch from the second conserved V-encoded cysteine to the conserved J-encoded phenylalanine. Sequences without an unambiguous match to a single V gene segment were excluded from the earlier analysis of about 600 of the donors. An earlier analysis of a few hundred of the donors classified V segments as functional when productive rearrangements were above 56.7% and as segregating when the standard deviation between donors was above 5%. A statistical classification framework was built for diagnosing cytomegalovirus status from the catalog of TCR beta chain sequences. V and J gene assignment, in a later analysis, came from comparing TCR nucleotide sequences with IMGT/GENE-DB human TR gene sequences. A later analysis assigned CDR3 sequences and most-parsimonious VDJ recombination scenarios with the TCRdist pipeline. In a later analysis, each TCR beta chain was defined by its CDR3 amino acid sequence together with its V-gene family, and reads lacking a unique V-gene family were excluded. To address suspected cross-contamination and a sequencing artifact, a later analysis removed under 600 highly shared, low-generation-probability nucleotide sequences. A later analysis calculated a clonal expansion index for each public chain from normalized within-repertoire ranks of inferred template counts. Generation probabilities in a later analysis came from a VDJ recombination model fitted to out-of-frame rearrangements, and those results were checked against IGoR. A later analysis scored TCR-TCR, TCR-HLA and TCR-CMV co-occurrence with hypergeometric tests, applying a repertoire-size bias correction to TCR pairs. In a later analysis, false discovery rates were estimated by permuting HLA or CMV assignments 20 times. In a later analysis, co-occurring TCRs were grouped using DBSCAN, and TCRdist sequence similarity was added for clustering within HLA-allele-positive subsets. Co-occurrence clustering excluded repertoires with fewer than 30,000 or more than 120,000 public chains, plus five with anomalous nucleotide sharing. TCRdb's version of the immuneACCESS table is confined to in-frame rearrangements and falls short of the full clone set. An unresolved V gene accounts for under half of the shortfall where checked; the remainder is of unknown origin. V, J and clone size are taken as reported in that table, and D and trimming were inferred from the DNA itself. This sample has about 100,000 clones in its table, and about four fifths of those were observed once. Approximately 3.8% of the sample belongs to the ten largest clones.

The cohort consisted of 600 or so healthy bone marrow donors. All cohort members were sampled while nominally healthy, although unrecorded immune exposures were likely present. The donor tested CMV seronegative and was one of the 352 seronegative cohort members. A peripheral blood sample was collected from each donor, and TCR beta sequencing was performed on peripheral blood mononuclear cells. The Qiagen DNeasy Blood Extraction Kit was used to extract genomic DNA from the blood cell samples. General study outcomes and caveats: In a later analysis, TCR association rates were found to vary across HLA loci, with the most associated TCRs seen for DRB1 alleles and the fewest for HLA-C alleles. An earlier analysis of approximately 600 of the donors showed that most TCR beta V segments appeared in productive rearrangements either about 90% or about 30% of the time, which broadly matched IMGT annotations. It was suggested by the authors that the approach could potentially be generalized to other disease states and immunological phenotypes. This cohort had only TCR beta chains sequenced, and the lack of alpha or paired-chain data limited which features could be detected. Roughly uniform sequencing depth across donors was assumed in presence/absence analyses, although this assumption may not hold. Strong co-occurrence of HLA alleles, especially DR and DQ, made assigning TCR associations to individual alleles difficult. Some IMGT-functional V segments, including TRBV6-2 and TRBV6-3, could not be told apart with the 87-base-pair reads, so those segments were excluded. A further reported finding was that TCR beta sequences accurately predicted the HLA-A and HLA-B alleles for most subjects in the first cohort. Immune exposure information for the cohort was limited to CMV serostatus. Most TCR sequences were seen in very few donors, while some public TCRs were found in many individuals. Most CMV-associated TCR beta chains appeared to be HLA-restricted in a later analysis, and the HLA associations seemed to be driven largely by CMV exposure. The study listed 164 TCR beta chains as associated with cytomegalovirus. Correlated functional status among segregating V segments might reflect linkage disequilibrium, but an unknown experimental factor could not be ruled out. The sequencing pipeline was judged likely to have produced a cluster of highly shared sequence variants as a technical artifact. Because HLA typing was missing for some donors at each locus, association tests included only the typed subset. In a later analysis, 16,951 TCR beta sequences were associated with specific HLA alleles at a false discovery rate of 0.05. V-gene and J-gene trimming of TCR beta chains was associated with a missense DCLRE1C variant in a later genetic analysis, and the association was replicated in an independent cohort. Three of the identified cytomegalovirus-associated TCR beta chains were confirmed in vitro to be specific for cytomegalovirus antigens. A later analysis reported that several top co-occurrence clusters appeared linked to parvovirus B19, influenza, CMV and Epstein-Barr virus. The classifier was reported to diagnose cytomegalovirus status with high specificity and sensitivity in both the original cohort and the validation cohort. The earlier analysis of about 600 of the donors excluded roughly 16 rarely observed V segments, including chromosome 9 orphons, because counts were too low. In a later analysis, HLA-associated TCR beta chains showed more clonal expansion and lower generation probabilities than non-associated chains that were equally common. According to a later genetic analysis, donors in an Asian-associated ancestry cluster had fewer N-insertions in productive TCRs than the roughly 670-donor mean.

V sheds 1 base and J sheds 6 bases, leaving 13 bases between their ends. CDR1 and CDR2, looked up from the germline V gene, are MRHNA and SNTAGT. CDR3 length: 14 amino acids, cysteine to phenylalanine. CDR3 DNA is the only sequence kept; it has 42 bases, read in frame from the first base. This clonotype was obtained from a woman aged 40 to 49 in good health and CMV-seronegative. What was sequenced was PBMCs. The rearrangement joined TRBV6-4 to TRBJ2-7; tentative D gene TRBD1, with 6 bases matching. The sequenced DNA is TGTGCCAGCAGTGACTGGCCCCTCAGGGGCGAGCAGTACTTC. The resulting protein is CASSDWPLRGEQYF.